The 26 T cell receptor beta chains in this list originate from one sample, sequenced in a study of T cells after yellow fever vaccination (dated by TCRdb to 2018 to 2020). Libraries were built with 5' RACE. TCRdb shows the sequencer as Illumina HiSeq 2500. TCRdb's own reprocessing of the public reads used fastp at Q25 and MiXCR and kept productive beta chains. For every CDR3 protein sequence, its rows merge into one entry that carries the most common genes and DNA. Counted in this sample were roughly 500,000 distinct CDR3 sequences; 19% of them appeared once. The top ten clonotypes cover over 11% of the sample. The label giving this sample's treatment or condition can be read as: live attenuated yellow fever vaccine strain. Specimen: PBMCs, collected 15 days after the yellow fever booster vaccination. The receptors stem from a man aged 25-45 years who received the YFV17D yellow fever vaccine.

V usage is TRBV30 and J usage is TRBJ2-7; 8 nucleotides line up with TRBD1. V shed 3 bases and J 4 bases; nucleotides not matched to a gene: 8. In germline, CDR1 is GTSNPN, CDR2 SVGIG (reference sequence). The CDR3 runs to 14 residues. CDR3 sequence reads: CAWSETGVSYEQYF. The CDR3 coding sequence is TGTGCCTGGAGCGAGACAGGGGTCTCTTACGAGCAGTACTTC. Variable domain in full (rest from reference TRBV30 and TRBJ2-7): SQTIHQWPATLVQPVGSPLSLECTVEGTSNPNLYWYRQAAGRGLQLLFYSVGIGQISSEVPQNLSASRPQDRQFILSSKKLLLSDSGFYLCAWSETGVSYEQYFGPGTRLTVT.

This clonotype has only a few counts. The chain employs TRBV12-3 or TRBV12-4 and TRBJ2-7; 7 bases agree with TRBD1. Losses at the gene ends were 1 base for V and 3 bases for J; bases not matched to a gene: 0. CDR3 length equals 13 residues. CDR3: CASSLGTGYEQYF. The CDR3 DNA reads TGTGCCAGCAGTTTAGGGACAGGCTACGAGCAGTACTTC.

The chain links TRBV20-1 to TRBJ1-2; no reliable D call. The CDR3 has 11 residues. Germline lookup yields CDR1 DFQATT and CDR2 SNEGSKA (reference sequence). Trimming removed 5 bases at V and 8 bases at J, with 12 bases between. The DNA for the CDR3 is TGCAGTGCTGAATCGGGGTCGGGCTACACCTTC. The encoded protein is CSAESGSGYTF.

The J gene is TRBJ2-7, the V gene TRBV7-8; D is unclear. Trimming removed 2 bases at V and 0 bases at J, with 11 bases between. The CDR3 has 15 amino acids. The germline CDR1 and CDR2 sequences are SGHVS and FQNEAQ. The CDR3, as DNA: TGTGCCAGCAGCTTATCTAACAGTTTCTCCTACGAGCAGTACTTC. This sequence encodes CASSLSNSFSYEQYF. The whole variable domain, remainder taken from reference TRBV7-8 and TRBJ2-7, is GAGVSQSPRYKVAKRGQDVALRCDPISGHVSLFWYQQALGQGPEFLTYFQNEAQLDKSGLPSDRFFAERPEGSVSTLKIQRTQQEDSAVYLCASSLSNSFSYEQYFGPGTRLTVT.

CDR3 protein: CASSLERASGSTGELFF. The CDR3 DNA follows: TGTGCCAGCAGCTTAGAAAGGGCTAGCGGGAGTACCGGGGAGCTGTTTTTT. The V call is TRBV7-8, the J call TRBJ2-2, with 10 positions matching TRBD2. V was pared by 1 base and J by 5 bases, with 7 bases of the junction left unmatched. The germline V gene has CDR1 SGHVS and CDR2 FQNEAQ. The CDR3 extends over 17 amino acids. Based on the CDR3 plus reference TRBV7-8 and TRBJ2-2, the full variable domain is GAGVSQSPRYKVAKRGQDVALRCDPISGHVSLFWYQQALGQGPEFLTYFQNEAQLDKSGLPSDRFFAERPEGSVSTLKIQRTQQEDSAVYLCASSLERASGSTGELFFGEGSRLTVL.

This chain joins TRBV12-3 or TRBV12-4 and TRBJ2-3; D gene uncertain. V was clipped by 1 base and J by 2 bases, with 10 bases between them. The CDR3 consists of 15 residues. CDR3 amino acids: CASSLGSALTDTQYF. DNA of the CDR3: TGTGCCAGCAGTTTAGGGAGCGCCCTCACAGATACGCAGTATTTT.

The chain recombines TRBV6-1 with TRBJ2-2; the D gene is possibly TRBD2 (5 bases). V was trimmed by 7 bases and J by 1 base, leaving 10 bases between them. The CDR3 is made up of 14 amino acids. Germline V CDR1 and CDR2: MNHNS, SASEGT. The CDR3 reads CASTPSGNTGELFF. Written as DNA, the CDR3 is TGTGCCAGCACCCCCAGCGGGAACACCGGGGAGCTGTTTTTT.

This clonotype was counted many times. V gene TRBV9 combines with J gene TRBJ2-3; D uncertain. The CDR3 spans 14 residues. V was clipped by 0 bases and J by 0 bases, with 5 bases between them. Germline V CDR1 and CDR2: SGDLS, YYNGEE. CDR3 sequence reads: CASSVDGSTDTQYF. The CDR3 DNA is TGTGCCAGCAGCGTAGACGGGAGCACAGATACGCAGTATTTT.

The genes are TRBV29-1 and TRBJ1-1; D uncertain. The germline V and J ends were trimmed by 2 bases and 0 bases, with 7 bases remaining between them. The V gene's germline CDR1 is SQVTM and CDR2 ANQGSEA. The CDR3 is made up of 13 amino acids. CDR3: CSVEHYLNTEAFF. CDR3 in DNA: TGCAGCGTTGAACATTACCTGAACACTGAAGCTTTCTTT. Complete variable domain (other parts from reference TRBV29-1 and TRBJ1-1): SAVISQKPSRDICQRGTSLTIQCQVDSQVTMMFWYRQQPGQSLTLIATANQGSEATYESGFVIDKFPISRPNLTFSTLTVSNMSPEDSSIYLCSVEHYLNTEAFFGQGTRLTVV.

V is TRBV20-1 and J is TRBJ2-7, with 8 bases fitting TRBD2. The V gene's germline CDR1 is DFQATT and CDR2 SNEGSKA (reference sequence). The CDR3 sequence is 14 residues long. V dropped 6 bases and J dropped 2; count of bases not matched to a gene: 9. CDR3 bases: TGCAGTGCATCAGCGGGAGACCCACCCTACGAGCAGTACTTC. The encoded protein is CSASAGDPPYEQYF.

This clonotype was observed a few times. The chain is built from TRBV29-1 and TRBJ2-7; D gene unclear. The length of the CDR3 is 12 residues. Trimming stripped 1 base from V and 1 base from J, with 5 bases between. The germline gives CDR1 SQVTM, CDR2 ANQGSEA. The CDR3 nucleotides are TGCAGCGTTGAAGTATCGTCCTACGAGCAGTACTTC. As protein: CSVEVSSYEQYF.

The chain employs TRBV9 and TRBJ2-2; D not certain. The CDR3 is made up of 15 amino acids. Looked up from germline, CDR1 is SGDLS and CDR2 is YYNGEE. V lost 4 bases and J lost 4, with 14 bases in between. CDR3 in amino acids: CASSPSYWRTGELFF. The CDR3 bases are TGTGCCAGCAGCCCCTCCTATTGGCGCACCGGGGAGCTGTTTTTT. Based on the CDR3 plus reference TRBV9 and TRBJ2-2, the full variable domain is DSGVTQTPKHLITATGQRVTLRCSPRSGDLSVYWYQQSLDQGLQFLIQYYNGEERAKGNILERFSAQQFPDLHSELNLSSLELGDSALYFCASSPSYWRTGELFFGEGSRLTVL.

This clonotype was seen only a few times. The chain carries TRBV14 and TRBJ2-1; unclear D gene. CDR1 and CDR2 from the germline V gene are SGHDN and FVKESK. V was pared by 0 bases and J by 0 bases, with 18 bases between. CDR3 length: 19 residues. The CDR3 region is CASSQDSLGARLSYNEQFF. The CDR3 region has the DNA TGTGCCAGCAGCCAAGATTCTTTAGGAGCGCGTCTCTCCTACAATGAGCAGTTCTTC.

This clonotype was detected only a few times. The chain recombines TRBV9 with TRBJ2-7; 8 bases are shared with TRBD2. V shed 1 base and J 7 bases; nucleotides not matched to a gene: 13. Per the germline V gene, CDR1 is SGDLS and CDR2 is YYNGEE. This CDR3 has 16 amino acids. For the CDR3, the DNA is TGTGCCAGCAGCGTATCGACCGGGGCGGCGGGAGGAGAGCAGTACTTC. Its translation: CASSVSTGAAGGEQYF.

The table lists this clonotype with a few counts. Written as DNA, the CDR3 is TGTGCCAGCAGCACAAGTAACCATGCGATGGGCTACACCTTC. Translated, it gives CASSTSNHAMGYTF. The chain recombines TRBV7-2 with TRBJ1-2; no definite D call. Deletions cut 5 bases from V and 8 bases from J, with 18 bases between. Per the germline V gene, CDR1 is SGHTA and CDR2 is FQGNSA. The CDR3 has 14 amino acids.

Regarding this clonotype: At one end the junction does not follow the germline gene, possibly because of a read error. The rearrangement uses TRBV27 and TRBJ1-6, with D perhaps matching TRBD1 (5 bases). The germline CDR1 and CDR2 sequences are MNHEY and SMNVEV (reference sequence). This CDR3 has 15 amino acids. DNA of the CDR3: TGTGCCAGCAGTCTAAACCGGGACCCAGGCATCCGCCTTACCTTT. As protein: CASSLNRDPGIRLTF.

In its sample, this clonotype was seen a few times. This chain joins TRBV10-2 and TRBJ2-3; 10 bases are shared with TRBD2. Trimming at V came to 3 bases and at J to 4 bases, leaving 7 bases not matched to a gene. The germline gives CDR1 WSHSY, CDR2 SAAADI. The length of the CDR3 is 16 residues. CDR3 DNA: TGCGCCAGCAGTGATCCTAGCGGGAGAGGAGCAGATACGCAGTATTTT. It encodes CASSDPSGRGADTQYF.

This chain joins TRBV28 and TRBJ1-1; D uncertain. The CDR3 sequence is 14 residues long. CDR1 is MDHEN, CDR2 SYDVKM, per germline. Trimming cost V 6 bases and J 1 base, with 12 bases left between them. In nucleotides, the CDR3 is TGTGCCAGCAGACCAGAGTACAAGAACACTGAAGCTTTCTTT. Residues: CASRPEYKNTEAFF.

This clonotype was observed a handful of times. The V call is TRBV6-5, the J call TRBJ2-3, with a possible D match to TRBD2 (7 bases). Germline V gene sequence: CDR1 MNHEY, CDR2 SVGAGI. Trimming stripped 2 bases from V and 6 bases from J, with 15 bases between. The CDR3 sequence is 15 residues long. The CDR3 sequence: CASSYREEGGDTQYF. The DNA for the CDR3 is TGTGCCAGCAGTTACAGGGAAGAGGGGGGGGATACGCAGTATTTT.

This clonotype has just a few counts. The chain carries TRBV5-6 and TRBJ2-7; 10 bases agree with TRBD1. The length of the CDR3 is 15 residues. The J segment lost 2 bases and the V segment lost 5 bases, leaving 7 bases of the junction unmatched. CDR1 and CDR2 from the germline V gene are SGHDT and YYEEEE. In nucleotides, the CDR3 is TGTGCCAGCAGTTGGGACAGGGGACCCGCCTACGAGCAGTACTTC. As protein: CASSWDRGPAYEQYF.

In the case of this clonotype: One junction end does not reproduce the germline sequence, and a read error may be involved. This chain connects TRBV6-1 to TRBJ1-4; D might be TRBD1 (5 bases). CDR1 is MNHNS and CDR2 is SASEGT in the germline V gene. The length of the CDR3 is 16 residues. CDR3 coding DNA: TGTGCCAGCAGCGAAGTGGGGGTAGTAACTAATGAAAAACTGTTTTTT. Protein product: CASSEVGVVTNEKLFF.

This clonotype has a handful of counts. CDR3 coding DNA: TGCAGTGCCCCGGGACTAGCGGCTCCCAATGAGCAGTTCTTC. Residues: CSAPGLAAPNEQFF. This chain uses TRBV20-1 with TRBJ2-1, with 11 bases identical to TRBD2. V trimming: 6 bases; J trimming: 6 bases; junction bases outside the gene matches: 7. Germline CDR1 and CDR2: DFQATT and SNEGSKA (reference sequence). The CDR3 totals 14 residues.

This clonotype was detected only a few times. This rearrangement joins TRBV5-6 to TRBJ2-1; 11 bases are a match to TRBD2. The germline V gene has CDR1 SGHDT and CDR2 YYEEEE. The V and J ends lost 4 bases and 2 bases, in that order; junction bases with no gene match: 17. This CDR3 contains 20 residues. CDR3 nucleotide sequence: TGTGCCAGCAGCGATCTGAAAGGGCTAGCGGGAGGACATACCTACAATGAGCAGTTCTTC. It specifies CASSDLKGLAGGHTYNEQFF.

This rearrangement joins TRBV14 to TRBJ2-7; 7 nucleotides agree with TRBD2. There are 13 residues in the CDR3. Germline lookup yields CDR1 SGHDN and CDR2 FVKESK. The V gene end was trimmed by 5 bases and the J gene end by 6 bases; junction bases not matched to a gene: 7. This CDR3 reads CASSAFPGGEQYF. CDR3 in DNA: TGTGCCAGCAGCGCATTCCCGGGGGGCGAGCAGTACTTC. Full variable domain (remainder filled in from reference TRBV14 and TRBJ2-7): EAGVTQFPSHSVIEKGQTVTLRCDPISGHDNLYWYRRVMGKEIKFLLHFVKESKQDESGMPNNRFLAERTGGTYSTLKVQPAELEDSGVYFCASSAFPGGEQYFGPGTRLTVT.

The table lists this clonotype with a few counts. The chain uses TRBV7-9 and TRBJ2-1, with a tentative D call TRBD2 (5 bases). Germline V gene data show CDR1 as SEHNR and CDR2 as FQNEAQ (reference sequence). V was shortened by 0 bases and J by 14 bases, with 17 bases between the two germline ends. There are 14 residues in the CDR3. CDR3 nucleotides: TGTGCCAGCAGCTTAGCGGGAGCCACCGACCGGGAGTTCTTC. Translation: CASSLAGATDREFF. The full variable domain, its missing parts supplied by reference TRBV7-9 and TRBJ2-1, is DTGVSQNPRHKITKRGQNVTFRCDPISEHNRLYWYRQTLGQGPEFLTYFQNEAQLEKSRLLSDRFSAERPKGSFSTLEIQRTEQGDSAMYLCASSLAGATDREFFGPGTRLTVL.

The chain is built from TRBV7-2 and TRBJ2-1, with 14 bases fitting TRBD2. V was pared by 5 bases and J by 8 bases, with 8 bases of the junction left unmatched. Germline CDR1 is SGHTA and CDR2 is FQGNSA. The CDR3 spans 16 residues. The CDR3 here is CASSAGLAGVGYEQFF. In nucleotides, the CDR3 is TGTGCCAGCAGCGCGGGACTAGCGGGAGTCGGGTATGAGCAGTTCTTC.